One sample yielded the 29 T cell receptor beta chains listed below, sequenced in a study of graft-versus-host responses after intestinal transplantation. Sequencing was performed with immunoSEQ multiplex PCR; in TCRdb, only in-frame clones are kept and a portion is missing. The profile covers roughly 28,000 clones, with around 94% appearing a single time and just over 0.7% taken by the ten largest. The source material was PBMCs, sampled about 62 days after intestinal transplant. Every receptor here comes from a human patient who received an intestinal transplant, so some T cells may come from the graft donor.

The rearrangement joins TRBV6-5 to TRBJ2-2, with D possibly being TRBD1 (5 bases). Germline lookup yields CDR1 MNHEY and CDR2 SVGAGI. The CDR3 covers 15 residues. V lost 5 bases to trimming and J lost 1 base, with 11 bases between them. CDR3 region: CASSTLTENTGELFF. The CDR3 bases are TGTGCCAGCAGTACCCTGACAGAGAACACCGGGGAGCTGTTTTTT.

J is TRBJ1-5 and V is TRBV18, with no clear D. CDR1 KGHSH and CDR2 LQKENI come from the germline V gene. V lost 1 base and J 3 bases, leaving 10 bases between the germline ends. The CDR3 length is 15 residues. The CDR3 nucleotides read TGTGCCAGCTCACCACGGCCGGCCCTCAATCAGCCCCAGCATTTT. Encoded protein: CASSPRPALNQPQHF.

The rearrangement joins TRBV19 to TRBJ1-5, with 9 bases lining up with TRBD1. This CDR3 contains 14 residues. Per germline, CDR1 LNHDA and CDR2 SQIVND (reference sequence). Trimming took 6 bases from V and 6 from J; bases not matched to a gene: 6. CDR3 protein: CASSQQGAIQPQHF. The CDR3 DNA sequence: TGTGCCAGTAGCCAACAGGGGGCTATTCAGCCCCAGCATTTT.

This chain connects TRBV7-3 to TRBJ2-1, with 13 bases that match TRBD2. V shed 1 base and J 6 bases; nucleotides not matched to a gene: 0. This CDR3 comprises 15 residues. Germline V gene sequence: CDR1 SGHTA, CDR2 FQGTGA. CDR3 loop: CASSLRLAGGNEQFF. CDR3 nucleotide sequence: TGTGCCAGCAGCTTAAGACTAGCGGGGGGCAATGAGCAGTTCTTC. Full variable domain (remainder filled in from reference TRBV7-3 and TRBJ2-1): GAGVSQTPSNKVTEKGKYVELRCDPISGHTALYWYRQSLGQGPEFLIYFQGTGAADDSGLPNDRFFAVRPEGSVSTLKIQRTERGDSAVYLCASSLRLAGGNEQFFGPGTRLTVL.

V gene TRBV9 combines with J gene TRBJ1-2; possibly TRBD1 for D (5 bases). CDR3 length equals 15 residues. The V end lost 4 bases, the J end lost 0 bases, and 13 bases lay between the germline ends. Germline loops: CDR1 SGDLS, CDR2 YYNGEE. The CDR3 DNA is TGTGCCAGCAGCTTAGAGGGGTTAGCTAACTATGGCTACACCTTC. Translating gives CASSLEGLANYGYTF.

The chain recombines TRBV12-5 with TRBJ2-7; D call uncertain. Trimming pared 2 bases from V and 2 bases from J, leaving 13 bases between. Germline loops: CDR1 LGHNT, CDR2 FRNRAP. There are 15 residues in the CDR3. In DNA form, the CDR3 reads TGTGCTAGTGGTTTGATCCTCAGGAAAACCTACGAGCAGTACTTC. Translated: CASGLILRKTYEQYF.

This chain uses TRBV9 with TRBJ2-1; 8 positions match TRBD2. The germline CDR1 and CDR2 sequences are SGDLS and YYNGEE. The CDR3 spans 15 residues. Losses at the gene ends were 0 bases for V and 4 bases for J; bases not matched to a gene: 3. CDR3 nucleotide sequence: TGTGCCAGCAGCGTAGGTAGCGGGATATACAATGAGCAGTTCTTC. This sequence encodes CASSVGSGIYNEQFF. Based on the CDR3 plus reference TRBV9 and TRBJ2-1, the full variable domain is DSGVTQTPKHLITATGQRVTLRCSPRSGDLSVYWYQQSLDQGLQFLIQYYNGEERAKGNILERFSAQQFPDLHSELNLSSLELGDSALYFCASSVGSGIYNEQFFGPGTRLTVL.

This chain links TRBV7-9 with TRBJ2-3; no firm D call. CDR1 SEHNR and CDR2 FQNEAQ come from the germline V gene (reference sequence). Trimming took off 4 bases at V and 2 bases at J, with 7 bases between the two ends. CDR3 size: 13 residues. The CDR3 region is CASSSVATDTQYF. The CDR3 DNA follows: TGTGCCAGCAGCTCGGTGGCCACAGATACGCAGTATTTT.

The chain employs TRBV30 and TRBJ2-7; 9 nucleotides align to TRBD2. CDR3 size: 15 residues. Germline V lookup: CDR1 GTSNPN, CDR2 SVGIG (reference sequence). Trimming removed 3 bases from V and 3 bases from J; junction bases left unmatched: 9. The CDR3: CAWSQGAGGLYEQYF. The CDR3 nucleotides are TGTGCCTGGAGCCAAGGAGCGGGGGGACTCTACGAGCAGTACTTC.

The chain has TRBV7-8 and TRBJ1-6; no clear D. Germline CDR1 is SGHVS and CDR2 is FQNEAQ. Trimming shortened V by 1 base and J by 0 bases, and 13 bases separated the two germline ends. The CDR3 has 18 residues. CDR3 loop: CASSLGPDPSSYNSPLHF. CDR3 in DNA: TGTGCCAGCAGCTTAGGTCCGGACCCCAGCTCCTATAATTCACCCCTCCACTTT.

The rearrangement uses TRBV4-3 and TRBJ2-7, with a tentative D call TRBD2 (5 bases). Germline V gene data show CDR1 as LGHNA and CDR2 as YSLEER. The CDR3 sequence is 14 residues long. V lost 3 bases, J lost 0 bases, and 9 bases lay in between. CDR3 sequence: CASSQRVGSYEQYF. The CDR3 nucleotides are TGCGCCAGCAGCCAGAGGGTCGGCTCCTACGAGCAGTACTTC.

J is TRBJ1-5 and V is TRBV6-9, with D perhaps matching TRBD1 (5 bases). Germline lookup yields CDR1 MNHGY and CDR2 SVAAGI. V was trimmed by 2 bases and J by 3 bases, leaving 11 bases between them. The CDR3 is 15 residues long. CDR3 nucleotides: TGTGCCAGCAGTTATGGGCGCAGGGCCAATCAGCCCCAGCATTTT. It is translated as CASSYGRRANQPQHF.

CDR3 in DNA: TGTGCCTGGAGTGACGGTACAGTAAATCAGCCCCAGCATTTT. It codes for CAWSDGTVNQPQHF. The chain recombines TRBV30 with TRBJ1-5; D is ambiguous. In germline, CDR1 is GTSNPN, CDR2 SVGIG (reference sequence). The V end lost 1 base, the J end lost 4 bases, and 11 bases lay between the germline ends. The CDR3 has 14 residues.

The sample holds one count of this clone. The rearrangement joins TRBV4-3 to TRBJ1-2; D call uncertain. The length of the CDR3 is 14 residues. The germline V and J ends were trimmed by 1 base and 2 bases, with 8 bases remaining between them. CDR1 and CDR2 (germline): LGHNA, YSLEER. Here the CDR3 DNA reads TGCGCCAGCAGCCAAGTGCACTCAAACTATGGCTACACCTTC. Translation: CASSQVHSNYGYTF.

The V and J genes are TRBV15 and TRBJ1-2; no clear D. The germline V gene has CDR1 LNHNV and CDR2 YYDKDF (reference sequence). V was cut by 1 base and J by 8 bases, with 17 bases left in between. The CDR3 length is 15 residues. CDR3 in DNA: TGTGCCACCAGCAGAGGAACGCAAGGTTTCCGCGGCTACACCTTC. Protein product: CATSRGTQGFRGYTF.

CDR3 nucleotide sequence: TGTGCCAGTAGTTCCACAGGGGCAAATTCACCCCTCCACTTT. Residues: CASSSTGANSPLHF. The V call is TRBV19, the J call TRBJ1-6, with TRBD1 identical over 7 bases. Per the germline V gene, CDR1 is LNHDA and CDR2 is SQIVND (reference sequence). The CDR3 extends over 14 amino acids. V trimming: 5 bases; J trimming: 7 bases; junction bases outside the gene matches: 5.

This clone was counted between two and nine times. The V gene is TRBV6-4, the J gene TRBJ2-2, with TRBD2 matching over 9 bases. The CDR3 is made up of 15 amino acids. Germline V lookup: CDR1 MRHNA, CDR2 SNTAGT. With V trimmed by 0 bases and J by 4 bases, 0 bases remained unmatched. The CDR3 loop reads CASSDSSGSTGELFF. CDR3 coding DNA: TGTGCCAGCAGTGACTCTAGCGGGAGCACCGGGGAGCTGTTTTTT.

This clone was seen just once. CDR3 in amino acids: CASRQLAGGSGGTDTQYF. CDR3 nucleotide sequence: TGTGCCAGCAGGCAACTAGCGGGAGGGAGTGGCGGCACAGATACGCAGTATTTT. The chain combines TRBV7-8 with TRBJ2-3; 13 nucleotides match TRBD2. CDR1 SGHVS and CDR2 FQNEAQ come from the germline V gene. The CDR3 is made up of 18 amino acids. V lost 6 bases, J lost 1 base, and 10 bases stayed unmatched.

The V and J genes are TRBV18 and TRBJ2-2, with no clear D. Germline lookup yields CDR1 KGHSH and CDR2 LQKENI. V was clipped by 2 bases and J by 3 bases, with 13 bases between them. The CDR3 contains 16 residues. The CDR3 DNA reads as TGTGCCAGCTCACCATTGCCCCCCGGAGACACCGGGGAGCTGTTTTTT. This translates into CASSPLPPGDTGELFF.

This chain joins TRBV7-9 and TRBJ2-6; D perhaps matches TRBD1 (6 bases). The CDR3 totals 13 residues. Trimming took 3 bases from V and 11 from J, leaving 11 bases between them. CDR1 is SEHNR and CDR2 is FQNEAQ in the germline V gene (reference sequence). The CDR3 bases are TGTGCCAGCAGCTTTTCAGGGGATCACGTCCTGACTTTC. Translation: CASSFSGDHVLTF.

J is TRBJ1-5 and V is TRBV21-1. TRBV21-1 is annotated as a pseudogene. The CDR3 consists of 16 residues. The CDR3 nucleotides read TGTGCCAGCAGCCTTCCAGGTTGGGAGTGGAGTCAGCCCCAGCATTTT. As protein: CASSLPGWEWSQPQHF.

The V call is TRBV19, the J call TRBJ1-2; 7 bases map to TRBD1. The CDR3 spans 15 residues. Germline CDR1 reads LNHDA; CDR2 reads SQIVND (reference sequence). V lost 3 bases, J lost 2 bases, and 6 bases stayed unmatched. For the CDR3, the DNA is TGTGCCAGTAGTATTATGAAGGGGGCGAACTATGGCTACACCTTC. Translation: CASSIMKGANYGYTF.

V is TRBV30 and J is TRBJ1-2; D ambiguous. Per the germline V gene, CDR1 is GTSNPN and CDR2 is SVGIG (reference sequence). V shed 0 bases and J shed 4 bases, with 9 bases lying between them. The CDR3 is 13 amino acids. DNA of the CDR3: TGTGCCTGGAGTGTATCCGTCTCCTATGGCTACACCTTC. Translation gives CAWSVSVSYGYTF.

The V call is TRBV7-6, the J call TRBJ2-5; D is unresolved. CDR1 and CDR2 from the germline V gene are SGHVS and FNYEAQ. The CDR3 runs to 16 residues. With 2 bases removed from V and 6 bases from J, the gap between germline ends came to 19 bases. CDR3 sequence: CASSLLGNNRGKTQYF. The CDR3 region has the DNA TGTGCCAGCAGCTTACTCGGTAATAACCGTGGGAAGACCCAGTACTTC.

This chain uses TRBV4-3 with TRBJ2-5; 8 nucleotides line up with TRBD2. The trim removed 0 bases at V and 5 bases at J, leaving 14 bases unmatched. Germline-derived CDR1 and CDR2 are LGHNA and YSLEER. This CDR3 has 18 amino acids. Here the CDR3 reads CASSQDQERGCQGETQYF. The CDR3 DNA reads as TGCGCCAGCAGCCAAGATCAGGAGCGGGGGTGCCAGGGGGAGACCCAGTACTTC.

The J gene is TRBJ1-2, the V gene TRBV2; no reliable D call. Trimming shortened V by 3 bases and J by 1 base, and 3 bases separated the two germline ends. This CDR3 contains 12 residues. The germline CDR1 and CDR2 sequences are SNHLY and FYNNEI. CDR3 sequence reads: CASSDNNYGYTF. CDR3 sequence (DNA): TGTGCCAGCAGTGACAATAACTATGGCTACACCTTC.

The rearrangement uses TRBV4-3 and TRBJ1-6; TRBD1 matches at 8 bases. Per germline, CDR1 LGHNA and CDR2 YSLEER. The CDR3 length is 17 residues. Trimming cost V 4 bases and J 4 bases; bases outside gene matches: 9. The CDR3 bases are TGCGCCAGCAGCCGCCGAACAGGGGGTTCATATAATTCACCCCTCCACTTT. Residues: CASSRRTGGSYNSPLHF.

The CDR3 loop is CASRYGQENSPLHF. CDR3 DNA: TGTGCCAGCCGCTACGGGCAGGAAAATTCACCCCTCCACTTT. This chain uses TRBV6-1 with TRBJ1-6; D remains ambiguous. This CDR3 has 14 amino acids. Germline V gives CDR1 MNHNS, CDR2 SASEGT. The germline V and J ends were trimmed by 8 bases and 7 bases, with 15 bases remaining between them.

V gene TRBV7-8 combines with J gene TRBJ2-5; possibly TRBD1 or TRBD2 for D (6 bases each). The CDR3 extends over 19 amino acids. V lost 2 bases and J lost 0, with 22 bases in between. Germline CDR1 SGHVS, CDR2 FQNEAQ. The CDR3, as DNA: TGTGCCAGCAGCTTACGAATAGGGGGGCCGGACTCGTACCAAGAGACCCAGTACTTC. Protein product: CASSLRIGGPDSYQETQYF. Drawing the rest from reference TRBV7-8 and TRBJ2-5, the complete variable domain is GAGVSQSPRYKVAKRGQDVALRCDPISGHVSLFWYQQALGQGPEFLTYFQNEAQLDKSGLPSDRFFAERPEGSVSTLKIQRTQQEDSAVYLCASSLRIGGPDSYQETQYFGPGTRLLVL.